This TCR beta chain derives from a study of early T cells in non-severe SARS-CoV-2 infection. This CDR3 is built from 18 residues. CDR1 is LNHNV and CDR2 is YYDKDF in the germline V gene (reference sequence). V lost 0 bases and J 0 bases, leaving 17 bases between the germline ends. Only a few counts were recorded for this clonotype. Individual cDNA molecules received unique molecular identifiers. One entry per CDR3 protein results from TCRdb running MiXCR on the 5' RACE reads. The sample has about 39,000 distinct CDR3 sequences, approximately 7.1% seen once. Material for sequencing was whole blood. This chain connects TRBV15 to TRBJ1-1; D is perhaps TRBD1 (6 bases). This TCR came from an adult who was a healthcare worker with PCR-confirmed SARS-CoV-2 infection or an uninfected control (not recorded which). This CDR3 is CATSRDPGGRPMNTEAFF. The CDR3 region has the DNA TGTGCCACCAGCAGAGATCCGGGGGGGCGCCCGATGAACACTGAAGCTTTCTTT.